This T cell receptor beta chain was sequenced for a study of shared clonotypes between healthy human individuals. Only Caucasian adults living in Nashville, Tennessee served as donors. Genomic DNA of every subset was divided equally among multiple immunoSEQ plates. TCRdb keeps only in-frame clones here, not all; method: immunoSEQ multiplex PCR. Of around 510,000 clones listed, roughly 79% are singletons. The receptor comes from a woman aged 40 to 50 in good health. Some clones in this sample may be carry-over from other donors' samples. The specimen sequenced was PBMCs.

The CDR3 nucleotides read TGTGCCAGCAGCCCGCGGGACAGGGGGTTTGCAGATACGCAGTATTTT. Its translation: CASSPRDRGFADTQYF. This chain links TRBV7-8 with TRBJ2-3, with 11 bases aligning to TRBD1. This CDR3 contains 16 residues. J lost 4 bases, V lost 5 bases, and 8 bases had no gene match. Germline V gives CDR1 SGHVS, CDR2 FQNEAQ.